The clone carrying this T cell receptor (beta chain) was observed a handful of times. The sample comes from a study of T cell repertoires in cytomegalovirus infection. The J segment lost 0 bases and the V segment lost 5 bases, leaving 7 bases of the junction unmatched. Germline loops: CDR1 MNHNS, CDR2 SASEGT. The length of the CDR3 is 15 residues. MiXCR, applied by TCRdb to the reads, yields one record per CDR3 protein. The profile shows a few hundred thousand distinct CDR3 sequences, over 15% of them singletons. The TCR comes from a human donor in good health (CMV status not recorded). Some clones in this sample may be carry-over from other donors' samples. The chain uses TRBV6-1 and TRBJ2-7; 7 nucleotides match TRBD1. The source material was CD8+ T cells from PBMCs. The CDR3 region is CASSPRQGGSYEQYF. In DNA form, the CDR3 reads TGTGCCAGCAGTCCAAGACAGGGTGGCTCCTACGAGCAGTACTTC.